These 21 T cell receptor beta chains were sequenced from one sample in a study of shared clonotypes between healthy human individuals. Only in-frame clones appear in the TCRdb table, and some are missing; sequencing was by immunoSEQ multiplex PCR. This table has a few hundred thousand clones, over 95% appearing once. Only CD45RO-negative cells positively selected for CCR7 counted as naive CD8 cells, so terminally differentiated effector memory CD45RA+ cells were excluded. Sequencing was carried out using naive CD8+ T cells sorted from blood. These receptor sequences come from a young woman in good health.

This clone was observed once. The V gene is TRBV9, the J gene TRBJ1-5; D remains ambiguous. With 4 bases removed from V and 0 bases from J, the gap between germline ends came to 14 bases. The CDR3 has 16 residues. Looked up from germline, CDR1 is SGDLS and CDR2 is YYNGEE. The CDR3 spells CASSPGGPISNQPQHF. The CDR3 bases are TGTGCCAGCAGCCCAGGCGGGCCGATTAGCAATCAGCCCCAGCATTTT. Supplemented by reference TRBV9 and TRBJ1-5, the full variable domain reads DSGVTQTPKHLITATGQRVTLRCSPRSGDLSVYWYQQSLDQGLQFLIQYYNGEERAKGNILERFSAQQFPDLHSELNLSSLELGDSALYFCASSPGGPISNQPQHFGDGTRLSIL.

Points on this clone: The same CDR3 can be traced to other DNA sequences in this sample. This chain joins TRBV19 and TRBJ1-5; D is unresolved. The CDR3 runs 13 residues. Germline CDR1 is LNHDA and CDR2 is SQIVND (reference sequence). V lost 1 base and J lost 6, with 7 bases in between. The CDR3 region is CASSIVNAQPQHF. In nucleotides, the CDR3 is TGTGCCAGTAGTATAGTCAACGCTCAGCCCCAGCATTTT.

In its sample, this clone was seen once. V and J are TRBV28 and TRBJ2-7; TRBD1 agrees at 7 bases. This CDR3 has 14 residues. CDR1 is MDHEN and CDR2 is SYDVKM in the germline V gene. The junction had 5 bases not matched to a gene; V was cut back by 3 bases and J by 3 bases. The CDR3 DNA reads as TGTGCCAGCAGTTTGCAAGACAGGGACTACGAGCAGTACTTC. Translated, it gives CASSLQDRDYEQYF.

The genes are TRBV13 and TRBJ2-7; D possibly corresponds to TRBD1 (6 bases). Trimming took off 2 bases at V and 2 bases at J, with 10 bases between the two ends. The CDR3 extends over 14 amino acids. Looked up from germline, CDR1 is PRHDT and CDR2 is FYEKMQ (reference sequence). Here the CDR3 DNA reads TGTGCCAGCAGCTTAACAGGGTTTCCCTACGAGCAGTACTTC. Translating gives CASSLTGFPYEQYF.

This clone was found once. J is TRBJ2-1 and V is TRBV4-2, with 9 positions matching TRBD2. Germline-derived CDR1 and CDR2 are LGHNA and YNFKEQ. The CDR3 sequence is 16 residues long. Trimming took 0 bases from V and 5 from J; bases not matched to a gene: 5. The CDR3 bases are TGTGCCAGCAGCCAAGACAGGCTAGCGGGAAACAATGAGCAGTTCTTC. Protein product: CASSQDRLAGNNEQFF.

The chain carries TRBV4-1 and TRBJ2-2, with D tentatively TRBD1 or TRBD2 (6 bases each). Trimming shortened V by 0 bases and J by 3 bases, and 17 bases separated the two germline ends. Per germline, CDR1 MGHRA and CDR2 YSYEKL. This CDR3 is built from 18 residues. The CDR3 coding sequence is TGCGCCAGCAGCCAAGATGAGGGGGGCGCAGAGGACACCGGGGAGCTGTTTTTT. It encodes CASSQDEGGAEDTGELFF.

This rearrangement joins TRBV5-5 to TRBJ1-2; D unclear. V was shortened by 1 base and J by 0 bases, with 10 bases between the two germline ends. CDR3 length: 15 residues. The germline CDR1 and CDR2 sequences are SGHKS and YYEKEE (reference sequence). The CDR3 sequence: CASSLIGSSNYGYTF. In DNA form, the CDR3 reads TGTGCCAGCAGCTTGATAGGATCTTCTAACTATGGCTACACCTTC. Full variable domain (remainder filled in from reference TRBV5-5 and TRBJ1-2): DAGVTQSPTHLIKTRGQQVTLRCSPISGHKSVSWYQQVLGQGPQFIFQYYEKEERGRGNFPDRFSARQFPNYSSELNVNALLLGDSALYLCASSLIGSSNYGYTFGSGTRLTVV.

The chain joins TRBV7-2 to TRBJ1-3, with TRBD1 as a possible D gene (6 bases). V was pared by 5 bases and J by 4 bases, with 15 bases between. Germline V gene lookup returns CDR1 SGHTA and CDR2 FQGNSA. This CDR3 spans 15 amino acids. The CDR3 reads CASSQSRGHGNTIYF. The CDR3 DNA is TGTGCCAGCAGCCAATCGCGGGGGCACGGAAACACCATATATTTT.

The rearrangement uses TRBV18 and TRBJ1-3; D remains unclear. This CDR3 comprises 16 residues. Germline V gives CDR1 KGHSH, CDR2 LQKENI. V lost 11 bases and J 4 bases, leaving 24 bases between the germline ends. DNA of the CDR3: TGTGCCGTACCCAATACCGGAAGGGCAGACGGAAACACCATATATTTT. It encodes CAVPNTGRADGNTIYF.

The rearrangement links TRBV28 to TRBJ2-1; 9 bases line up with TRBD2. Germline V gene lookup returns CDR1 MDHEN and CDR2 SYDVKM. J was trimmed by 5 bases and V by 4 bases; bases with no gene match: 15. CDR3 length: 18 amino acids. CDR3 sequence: CASSSHGLALQQNNEQFF. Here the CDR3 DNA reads TGTGCCAGCAGTTCCCACGGACTAGCGCTCCAACAAAACAATGAGCAGTTCTTC. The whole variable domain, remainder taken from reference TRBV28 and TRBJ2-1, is DVKVTQSSRYLVKRTGEKVFLECVQDMDHENMFWYRQDPGLGLRLIYFSYDVKMKEKGDIPEGYSVSREKKERFSLILESASTNQTSMYLCASSSHGLALQQNNEQFFGPGTRLTVL.

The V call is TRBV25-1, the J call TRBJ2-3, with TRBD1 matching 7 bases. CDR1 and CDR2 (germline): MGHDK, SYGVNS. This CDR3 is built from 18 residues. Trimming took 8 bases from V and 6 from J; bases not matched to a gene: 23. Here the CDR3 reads CASGRLLDPDRDRDTQYF. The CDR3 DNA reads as TGTGCCAGCGGAAGACTACTTGACCCCGACAGGGACCGGGATACGCAGTATTTT.

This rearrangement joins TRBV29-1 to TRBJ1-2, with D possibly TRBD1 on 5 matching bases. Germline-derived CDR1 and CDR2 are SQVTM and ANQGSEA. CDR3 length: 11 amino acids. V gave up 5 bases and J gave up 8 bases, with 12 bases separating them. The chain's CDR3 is CSVSDRYGYTF. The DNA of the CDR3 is TGCAGCGTTTCCGACAGATACGGCTACACCTTC. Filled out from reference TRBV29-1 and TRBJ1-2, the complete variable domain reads SAVISQKPSRDICQRGTSLTIQCQVDSQVTMMFWYRQQPGQSLTLIATANQGSEATYESGFVIDKFPISRPNLTFSTLTVSNMSPEDSSIYLCSVSDRYGYTFGSGTRLTVV.

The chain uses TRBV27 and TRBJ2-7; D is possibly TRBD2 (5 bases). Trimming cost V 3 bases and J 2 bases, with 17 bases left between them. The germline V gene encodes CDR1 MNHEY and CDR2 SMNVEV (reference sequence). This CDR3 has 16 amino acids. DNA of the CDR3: TGTGCCAGCAGTTTTTCGTGGGGAGAGTGGCCCTACGAGCAGTACTTC. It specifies CASSFSWGEWPYEQYF.

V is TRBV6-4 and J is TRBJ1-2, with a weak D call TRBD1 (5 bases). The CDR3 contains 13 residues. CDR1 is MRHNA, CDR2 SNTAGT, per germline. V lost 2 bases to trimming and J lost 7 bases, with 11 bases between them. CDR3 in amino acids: CASSDPGRLGYTF. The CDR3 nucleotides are TGTGCCAGCAGTGACCCGGGGCGTCTTGGCTACACCTTC.

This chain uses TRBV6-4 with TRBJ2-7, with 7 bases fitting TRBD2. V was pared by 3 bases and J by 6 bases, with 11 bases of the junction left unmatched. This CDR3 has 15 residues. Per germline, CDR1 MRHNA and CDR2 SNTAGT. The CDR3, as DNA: TGTGCCAGCAGTGAAGTCGGCGGGAGAGATTGCGAGCAGTACTTC. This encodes CASSEVGGRDCEQYF.

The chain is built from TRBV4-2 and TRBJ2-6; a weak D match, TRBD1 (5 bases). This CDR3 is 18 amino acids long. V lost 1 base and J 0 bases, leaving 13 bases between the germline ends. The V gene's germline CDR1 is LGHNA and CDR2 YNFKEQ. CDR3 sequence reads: CASSQVGRELSGANVLTF. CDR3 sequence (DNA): TGTGCCAGCAGCCAAGTCGGCAGGGAACTCTCTGGGGCCAACGTCCTGACTTTC.

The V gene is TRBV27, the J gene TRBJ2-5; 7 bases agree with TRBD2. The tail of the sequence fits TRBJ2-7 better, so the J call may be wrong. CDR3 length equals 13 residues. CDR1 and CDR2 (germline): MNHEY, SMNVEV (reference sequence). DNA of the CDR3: TGTGCCAGCACCGCGGGGGTAGGGCTCGAGCAGTACTTC. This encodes CASTAGVGLEQYF.

The CDR3 spells CASSEWRENNEQFF. CDR3 sequence (DNA): TGTGCCAGCAGTGAATGGCGGGAGAACAATGAGCAGTTCTTC. The chain employs TRBV2 and TRBJ2-1; TRBD2 matches at 7 bases. Germline lookup yields CDR1 SNHLY and CDR2 FYNNEI. V was pared by 2 bases and J by 5 bases, with 3 bases of the junction left unmatched. The CDR3 runs 14 residues.

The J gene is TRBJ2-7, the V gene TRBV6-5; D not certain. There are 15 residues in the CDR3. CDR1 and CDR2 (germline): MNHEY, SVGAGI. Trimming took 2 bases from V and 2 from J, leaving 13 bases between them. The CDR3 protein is CASSYRESPPYEQYF. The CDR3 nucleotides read TGTGCCAGCAGTTACAGGGAATCTCCCCCCTACGAGCAGTACTTC.

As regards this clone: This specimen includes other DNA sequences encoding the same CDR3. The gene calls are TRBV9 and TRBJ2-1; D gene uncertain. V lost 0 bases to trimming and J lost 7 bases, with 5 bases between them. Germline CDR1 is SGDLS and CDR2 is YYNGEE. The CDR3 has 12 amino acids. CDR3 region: CASSVAGNEQFF. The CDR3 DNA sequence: TGTGCCAGCAGCGTAGCAGGAAATGAGCAGTTCTTC. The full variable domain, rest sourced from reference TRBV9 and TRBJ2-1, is DSGVTQTPKHLITATGQRVTLRCSPRSGDLSVYWYQQSLDQGLQFLIQYYNGEERAKGNILERFSAQQFPDLHSELNLSSLELGDSALYFCASSVAGNEQFFGPGTRLTVL.

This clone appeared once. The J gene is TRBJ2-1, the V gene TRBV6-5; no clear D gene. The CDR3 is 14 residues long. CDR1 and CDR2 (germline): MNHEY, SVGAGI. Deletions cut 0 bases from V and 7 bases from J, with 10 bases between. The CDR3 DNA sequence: TGTGCCAGCAGTTACTCGAAACACTTGAATGAGCAGTTCTTC. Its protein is CASSYSKHLNEQFF.